Below are 10 T cell receptor beta chains sequenced from a single sample in a study of a mutant IDH1 vaccine in newly diagnosed glioma. Time point noted: week 23, last vaccination. A single vaccine dose contained 300 ug of mutant IDH1 20-mer peptide, and topical imiquimod was used with it. Only in-frame clones appear in the TCRdb table, and some are missing; sequencing was by immunoSEQ multiplex PCR. The sample contains roughly 60,000 clones, over 70% of which appear only once. These receptors' targets are unknown. The sequenced sample was PBMCs, obtained from a glioma patient whose treatment included an IDH1 peptide vaccine. The receptor source for this set is a middle-aged man with glioma.

This clone appeared a few times. This chain uses TRBV5-4 with TRBJ1-1; 8 bases line up with TRBD1. Germline CDR1 reads SGHNT; CDR2 reads YYREEE (reference sequence). CDR3 length equals 13 residues. V was pared by 4 bases and J by 7 bases, with 6 bases of the junction left unmatched. The CDR3 DNA reads TGTGCCAGCAGCGGGGACAGGCGTGGTGAAGCTTTCTTT. Encoded protein: CASSGDRRGEAFF. Full variable domain (missing parts from reference TRBV5-4 and TRBJ1-1): ETGVTQSPTHLIKTRGQQVTLRCSSQSGHNTVSWYQQALGQGPQFIFQYYREEENGRGNFPPRFSGLQFPNYSSELNVNALELDDSALYLCASSGDRRGEAFFGQGTRLTVV.

The rearrangement links TRBV5-1 to TRBJ2-7; tentative D call: TRBD1 (6 bases). The CDR3 loop spans 16 amino acids. The germline gives CDR1 SGHRS, CDR2 YFSETQ. V lost 0 bases and J lost 2, with 15 bases in between. The CDR3 here is CASSLDSGQVAYEQYF. Here the CDR3 DNA reads TGCGCCAGCAGCTTGGACTCGGGACAAGTGGCCTACGAGCAGTACTTC.

The gene calls are TRBV2 and TRBJ1-5, with D uncertain. The germline V and J ends were trimmed by 1 base and 6 bases, with 7 bases remaining between them. The CDR3 is made up of 13 amino acids. Germline V gene sequence: CDR1 SNHLY, CDR2 FYNNEI. The CDR3 region is CASSEESGQPQHF. Written as DNA, the CDR3 is TGTGCCAGCAGTGAAGAATCCGGTCAGCCCCAGCATTTT.

The rearrangement uses TRBV7-9 and TRBJ1-2; TRBD1 matches at 11 bases. The CDR3 length is 15 residues. From germline, CDR1 is SEHNR and CDR2 FQNEAQ (reference sequence). V dropped 6 bases and J dropped 8; count of bases not matched to a gene: 11. CDR3 loop: CASRPTGTGGLGYTF. For the CDR3, the DNA is TGTGCCAGCAGACCTACCGGGACAGGGGGTCTCGGCTACACCTTC.

This clone was seen at least ten times. V gene TRBV10-1 combines with J gene TRBJ1-5, with D possibly being TRBD1 (5 bases). The CDR3 sequence is 13 residues long. The V gene lost 8 bases and the J gene lost 5 bases, with 13 bases spanning the gap. Germline CDR1 reads WNHNN; CDR2 reads SYGVQD (reference sequence). This CDR3 reads CASSEGLDQPQHF. The CDR3 nucleotides read TGCGCCAGCTCGGAGGGGTTAGATCAGCCCCAGCATTTT.

The rearrangement uses TRBV14 and TRBJ1-6; D gene uncertain. V gave up 8 bases and J gave up 3 bases, with 14 bases separating them. CDR3 length equals 15 residues. CDR1 is SGHDN, CDR2 FVKESK, per germline. DNA of the CDR3: TGTGCCAGCCATGAAGACACTTACTATAATTCACCCCTCCACTTT. Translating gives CASHEDTYYNSPLHF. Together with reference TRBV14 and TRBJ1-6, the CDR3 gives the full variable domain: EAGVTQFPSHSVIEKGQTVTLRCDPISGHDNLYWYRRVMGKEIKFLLHFVKESKQDESGMPNNRFLAERTGGTYSTLKVQPAELEDSGVYFCASHEDTYYNSPLHFGNGTRLTVT.

This clone was seen a handful of times. The genes are TRBV27 and TRBJ2-7; D is uncertain. The CDR3 has 13 amino acids. The germline V gene encodes CDR1 MNHEY and CDR2 SMNVEV (reference sequence). The germline V and J ends were trimmed by 3 bases and 4 bases, with 10 bases remaining between them. The CDR3 reads CASSLRSGYEQYF. The CDR3 nucleotides read TGTGCCAGCAGTTTGCGGAGTGGGTACGAGCAGTACTTC.

The rearrangement joins TRBV6-5 to TRBJ1-3; 9 bases align to TRBD1. Germline trimming cut 5 bases from V and 3 bases from J; bases unmatched to any gene: 5. The CDR3 consists of 15 residues. Germline V gene data show CDR1 as MNHEY and CDR2 as SVGAGI. In nucleotides, the CDR3 is TGTGCCAGCAGTCTACAGGGGGCATATGGAAACACCATATATTTT. Amino acid sequence: CASSLQGAYGNTIYF.

This clone was counted a few times. The CDR3 here is CASTGDRGKAFF. The CDR3, as DNA: TGTGCCAGCACCGGGGACAGGGGGAAAGCTTTCTTT. The chain is built from TRBV28 and TRBJ1-1, with 11 bases fitting TRBD1. Germline-derived CDR1 and CDR2 are MDHEN and SYDVKM. The J segment lost 9 bases and the V segment lost 7 bases, leaving 4 bases of the junction unmatched. The CDR3 sequence is 12 residues long.

The chain employs TRBV7-9 and TRBJ2-7; tentative D call: TRBD2 (5 bases). V was cut by 2 bases and J by 3 bases, with 8 bases left in between. The CDR3 contains 13 residues. Germline lookup yields CDR1 SEHNR and CDR2 FQNEAQ (reference sequence). The CDR3 sequence is CASSLPSLYEQYF. Written as DNA, the CDR3 is TGTGCCAGCAGCTTACCTAGCCTCTACGAGCAGTACTTC.